The rows below give T cell receptor beta chains drawn from one sample of a study of blood T cell repertoires in COVID-19. The table came from immunoSEQ multiplex PCR; TCRdb's copy has only in-frame clones and leaves some out. The data hold about 110,000 clones, with 88% observed a single time. Source material: peripheral blood. The source is a human donor in a cohort sampled during active COVID-19. Each CDR3 is given with its conserved first and last residue. D genes are given only for firm matches. Clone size appears in some rows only: once, few, many, or a class for an expanded clone.

abundance,j_gene,v_gene,d_gene,CDR3aa,CDR3nt
.,TRBJ1-3,TRBV11-2,.,CASSSPPIRGALPGNTIYF,TGTGCCAGCAGCAGTCCCCCCATTCGGGGGGCGCTGCCTGGAAACACCATATATTTT
.,TRBJ2-7,TRBV5-1,TRBD1,CASSSRDRATEQYF,TGCGCCAGCAGCTCCCGGGACAGGGCGACCGAGCAGTACTTC
.,TRBJ2-3,TRBV6-5,.,CASGGLVTQYF,TGTGCCAGCGGAGGTCTGGTGACGCAGTATTTT
once,TRBJ2-3,TRBV12-5,.,CASGSPGDTDTQYF,TGTGCTAGCGGTTCCCCGGGAGACACAGATACGCAGTATTTT
.,TRBJ1-2,TRBV12-3/TRBV12-4,.,CASRGGNYGYTF,TGTGCCAGCCGAGGCGGAAACTATGGCTACACCTTC
.,TRBJ1-1,TRBV6-6,.,CASSYDIAGYTEAFF,TGTGCCAGCAGTTACGACATAGCGGGGTACACTGAAGCTTTCTTT
.,TRBJ2-7,TRBV6-5,.,CATSGRDLAGQYF,TGTGCCACCTCGGGACGGGACTTGGCAGGGCAGTACTTC
.,TRBJ2-7,TRBV2,TRBD1,CASRDRGVYEQYF,TGTGCCAGCAGAGACAGGGGAGTCTACGAGCAGTACTTC
few,TRBJ2-1,TRBV28,.,CASTWDTSYNEQFF,TGTGCCAGCACCTGGGACACCTCCTACAATGAGCAGTTCTTC
.,TRBJ2-5,TRBV5-4,.,CASRSGIQETQYF,TGTGCCAGCAGGTCGGGAATCCAAGAGACCCAGTACTTC
.,TRBJ2-6,TRBV18,.,CASSPPGSAFGANVLTF,TGTGCCAGCTCACCACCGGGGAGCGCTTTTGGGGCCAACGTCCTGACTTTC
.,TRBJ2-7,TRBV27,.,CASSLWGGAPTYEQYF,TGTGCCAGCAGTTTATGGGGGGGGGCGCCCACCTACGAGCAGTACTTC
once,TRBJ2-3,TRBV5-1,TRBD1,CASRNDRVPDTQYF,TGCGCCAGCCGAAATGACAGGGTTCCAGATACGCAGTATTTT
.,TRBJ2-5,TRBV25-1,TRBD2,CASSDVPSGEETQYF,TGTGCCAGCAGTGACGTGCCTAGCGGGGAGGAGACCCAGTACTTC
.,TRBJ2-1,TRBV5-1,.,CASSSGVEADEQFF,TGCGCCAGCAGCTCAGGGGTTGAGGCGGATGAGCAGTTCTTC
.,TRBJ2-1,TRBV6-4,TRBD1,CASSVRQGDEQFF,TGTGCCAGCAGTGTTCGACAGGGGGATGAGCAGTTCTTC
.,TRBJ1-3,TRBV7-8,TRBD1,CASSVAGTGSAGNTIYF,TGTGCCAGCAGCGTTGCCGGGACAGGGTCAGCTGGAAACACCATATATTTT
once,TRBJ1-5,TRBV29-1,.,CSVGEGTNQPQHF,TGCAGCGTTGGGGAGGGTACGAATCAGCCCCAGCATTTT
.,TRBJ2-3,TRBV6-5,TRBD2,CASSPGGTDTQYF,TGTGCCAGCAGTCCCGGGGGGACAGATACGCAGTATTTT
.,TRBJ2-7,TRBV13,.,CASSLRLVSYEQYF,TGTGCCAGCAGCTTAAGACTAGTGAGCTACGAGCAGTACTTC
.,TRBJ1-1,TRBV5-4,.,CASSPGVDTEAFF,TGTGCCAGCAGCCCAGGGGTGGACACTGAAGCTTTCTTT
.,TRBJ2-2,TRBV9,.,CASSVAESWSTGELFF,TGTGCCAGCAGCGTAGCGGAGTCCTGGAGCACCGGGGAGCTGTTTTTT
.,TRBJ2-7,TRBV6-5,TRBD2,CASSYSWREGFYEQYF,TGTGCCAGCAGTTACTCCTGGCGGGAGGGCTTTTACGAGCAGTACTTC
.,TRBJ2-2,TRBV3-1/TRBV3-2,.,CASSQDGQGGGELFF,TGTGCCAGCAGCCAAGATGGCCAGGGCGGCGGGGAGCTGTTTTTT
.,TRBJ2-3,TRBV19,TRBD2,CASSSLAGGFPDTQYF,TGTGCCAGTAGTAGCCTAGCGGGAGGTTTCCCAGATACGCAGTATTTT
.,TRBJ1-1,TRBV3-1/TRBV3-2,.,CASSQASEVMNTEAFF,TGTGCCAGCAGCCAAGCGTCAGAGGTCATGAACACTGAAGCTTTCTTT
.,TRBJ1-5,TRBV6-5,TRBD1,CASSPTGVNQPQHF,TGTGCCAGCAGTCCGACAGGGGTGAATCAGCCCCAGCATTTT
once,TRBJ1-1,TRBV7-9,.,CASSLYDTPTEAFF,TGTGCCAGCAGCTTATATGACACCCCCACTGAAGCTTTCTTT
.,TRBJ2-1,TRBV9,.,CASSVGGGSYNEQFF,TGTGCCAGCAGCGTGGGAGGGGGATCCTACAATGAGCAGTTCTTC
.,TRBJ1-1,TRBV21-1,.,CASTPETGGKTEAFF,TGTGCCAGCACCCCAGAGACAGGGGGGAAAACTGAAGCTTTCTTT
.,TRBJ2-7,TRBV5-6,TRBD2,CASGAGGGEQYF,TGTGCCAGCGGGGCGGGAGGGGGCGAGCAGTACTTC
.,TRBJ2-2,TRBV6-6,.,CASGPGSNTGELFF,TGTGCCAGCGGGCCAGGGTCGAACACCGGGGAGCTGTTTTTT
.,TRBJ2-3,TRBV4-1,TRBD2,CASSQPGAGDTDTQYF,TGCGCCAGCAGCCAACCCGGGGCGGGGGACACAGATACGCAGTATTTT
.,TRBJ2-6,TRBV27,.,CASSPVESSGANVLTF,TGTGCCAGCAGTCCGGTCGAAAGCTCTGGGGCCAACGTCCTGACTTTC
once,TRBJ1-5,TRBV10-2,TRBD1,CASSLDRGNQPQHF,TGCGCCAGCAGTCTGGACAGGGGCAATCAGCCCCAGCATTTT
.,TRBJ2-2,TRBV5-1,TRBD2,CASSPLAGDNTGELFF,TGCGCCAGCAGCCCGTTAGCGGGGGATAACACCGGGGAGCTGTTTTTT
.,TRBJ2-5,TRBV19,TRBD1,CASSSPGQRRTQYF,TGTGCCAGTAGTTCTCCGGGACAGCGACGGACCCAGTACTTC
.,TRBJ2-3,TRBV19,TRBD2,CASSMSSGGLRGTDTQYF,TGTGCCAGTAGTATGTCCAGCGGGGGGTTAAGAGGCACAGATACGCAGTATTTT
.,TRBJ2-1,TRBV9,TRBD2,CASSVGLGDEQFF,TGTGCCAGCAGCGTTGGACTAGGCGATGAGCAGTTCTTC
.,TRBJ2-1,TRBV4-1,.,CASSPLGRAPSSYNEQFF,TGCGCCAGCAGCCCCTTAGGGCGGGCCCCGTCCTCCTACAATGAGCAGTTCTTC
.,TRBJ1-1,TRBV29-1,.,CSVSPISGVTEAFF,TGCAGCGTGTCCCCCATTTCGGGAGTCACTGAAGCTTTCTTT
.,TRBJ2-2,TRBV28,TRBD2,CASSFFGTRGTGELFF,TGTGCCAGCAGTTTTTTCGGGACTAGAGGCACCGGGGAGCTGTTTTTT